The 29 T cell receptor beta chains reported below all come from one sample, sequenced in a study of OX40 agonist ivuxolimab in advanced cancers. Method: immunoSEQ multiplex PCR; TCRdb's copy keeps in-frame clones and lacks some. The sample comprises about 68,000 clones, approximately 87% of which are singletons, and about 0.9% rests with the top ten. The specimen comprised CD4+ or CD8+ T cells sorted from blood, sampled in a trial of the OX40 agonist ivuxolimab. Receptors originate from an adult with an advanced solid tumor such as melanoma, head and neck, liver or kidney cancer.

The gene calls are TRBV2 and TRBJ2-7; D is perhaps TRBD1 (6 bases). The germline V and J ends were trimmed by 4 bases and 6 bases, with 19 bases remaining between them. The germline gives CDR1 SNHLY, CDR2 FYNNEI. The CDR3 has 15 residues. Here the CDR3 reads CASSGIPGVGIEQYF. For the CDR3, the DNA is TGTGCCAGCAGTGGAATCCCAGGGGTCGGAATCGAGCAGTACTTC.

The chain links TRBV11-2 to TRBJ2-1; D call uncertain. V was trimmed by 5 bases and J by 3 bases, leaving 17 bases between them. CDR1 and CDR2 from the germline V gene are SGHAT and FQNNGV. The CDR3 contains 16 residues. The CDR3 DNA reads as TGTGCCAGCAGCCCCCGGAGTCGTGGTCTCTACAATGAGCAGTTCTTC. Residues: CASSPRSRGLYNEQFF.

The V and J genes are TRBV28 and TRBJ1-5; no definite D call. The V and J ends lost 6 bases and 1 base respectively, with 13 bases between them. The CDR3 is made up of 15 amino acids. Germline-derived CDR1 and CDR2 are MDHEN and SYDVKM. The CDR3 loop is CASSLYGSSNQPQHF. The CDR3 region has the DNA TGTGCCAGCAGCCTGTATGGGAGCAGCAATCAGCCCCAGCATTTT.

The CDR3 coding sequence is TGTGCCAGCAGGTCAGATGCGGGAGGCACAGATACGCAGTATTTT. This translates into CASRSDAGGTDTQYF. The chain is built from TRBV2 and TRBJ2-3; TRBD2 matches at 7 bases. Germline CDR1 and CDR2: SNHLY and FYNNEI. The ends lost 6 bases at V and 1 base at J; junction bases unmatched: 7. CDR3 length equals 15 residues.

The CDR3, as DNA: TGCGCCAGCAGCTCCACTAGCGGTTCCTACGAGCAGTACTTC. Its protein is CASSSTSGSYEQYF. The chain employs TRBV5-1 and TRBJ2-7; 8 bases align to TRBD2. The J segment lost 1 base and the V segment lost 3 bases, leaving 3 bases of the junction unmatched. Per germline, CDR1 SGHRS and CDR2 YFSETQ. CDR3 length: 14 residues.

The chain is built from TRBV7-2 and TRBJ2-1; D is perhaps TRBD1 (6 bases). Germline CDR1 and CDR2: SGHTA and FQGNSA. Trimming took off 5 bases at V and 4 bases at J, with 15 bases between the two ends. The CDR3 has 15 amino acids. CDR3 DNA sequence: TGTGCCAGCAGCCTTCGGACAGAAACTTACAATGAGCAGTTCTTC. It specifies CASSLRTETYNEQFF.

This chain connects TRBV9 to TRBJ2-3; D perhaps matches TRBD2 (6 bases). The CDR3 totals 15 residues. The ends were cut back, 3 bases at V and 3 bases at J, with 14 bases in the middle. Germline values: CDR1 SGDLS, CDR2 YYNGEE. In DNA, the CDR3 is TGTGCCAGCAGCGGTGGACTAAGCGGTACAGATACGCAGTATTTT. Amino acid sequence: CASSGGLSGTDTQYF.

The rearrangement uses TRBV29-1 and TRBJ1-3, with D unresolved. Per germline, CDR1 SQVTM and CDR2 ANQGSEA. The CDR3 extends over 13 amino acids. Trimming removed 4 bases from V and 6 bases from J, with 13 bases in between. The CDR3 here is CSVVRGPENTIYF. The DNA of the CDR3 is TGCAGCGTTGTTCGAGGGCCGGAAAACACCATATATTTT.

The chain is built from TRBV19 and TRBJ1-1; possible D gene TRBD1, 5 bases. Germline-derived CDR1 and CDR2 are LNHDA and SQIVND (reference sequence). The V end was cut by 4 bases, the J end by 0 bases, with 18 bases between. This CDR3 has 17 residues. In nucleotides, the CDR3 is TGTGCCAGTAGTACCTCCCAGGGAGTAGGGTTGAACACTGAAGCTTTCTTT. It is translated as CASSTSQGVGLNTEAFF. The entire variable domain, with the rest obtained from reference TRBV19 and TRBJ1-1, is as follows: DGGITQSPKYLFRKEGQNVTLSCEQNLNHDAMYWYRQDPGQGLRLIYYSQIVNDFQKGDIAEGYSVSREKKESFPLTVTSAQKNPTAFYLCASSTSQGVGLNTEAFFGQGTRLTVV.

The V gene is TRBV5-1, the J gene TRBJ2-4; unclear D gene. V was clipped by 2 bases and J by 0 bases, with 15 bases between them. Germline CDR1 reads SGHRS; CDR2 reads YFSETQ. There are 17 residues in the CDR3. The CDR3: CASSFGSESLAKNIQYF. CDR3 in DNA: TGCGCCAGCAGCTTCGGGTCAGAATCACTAGCCAAAAACATTCAGTACTTC.

This sequence joins TRBV5-4 and TRBJ2-3, with TRBD2 matching 10 bases. The length of the CDR3 is 13 residues. Germline V lookup: CDR1 SGHNT, CDR2 YYREEE (reference sequence). V lost 6 bases to trimming and J lost 4 bases; unmatched junction nucleotides: 2. The CDR3 DNA reads TGTGCCAGCAAGCTAGCGGGGGCAGATACGCAGTATTTT. Translation gives CASKLAGADTQYF.

The CDR3 is CASSLGTSGNTGELFF. Written as DNA, the CDR3 is TGCGCCAGCAGCTTAGGGACTAGCGGCAACACCGGGGAGCTGTTTTTT. The chain combines TRBV5-1 with TRBJ2-2, with 11 bases that match TRBD2. Per the germline V gene, CDR1 is SGHRS and CDR2 is YFSETQ. V shed 2 bases and J 2 bases; nucleotides not matched to a gene: 2. The CDR3 sequence is 16 residues long.

This CDR3 reads CASTGGIGQPQHF. CDR3 coding DNA: TGTGCCAGCACGGGAGGGATAGGGCAGCCCCAGCATTTT. This chain joins TRBV28 and TRBJ1-5; D is unclear. CDR3 length equals 13 residues. Germline V lookup: CDR1 MDHEN, CDR2 SYDVKM. Between the trimmed V and J ends, which lost 7 bases and 7 bases, there was a span of 14 bases.

The chain uses TRBV28 and TRBJ2-5; tentative D call: TRBD1 (5 bases). CDR1 MDHEN and CDR2 SYDVKM come from the germline V gene. Between the trimmed V and J ends, which lost 6 bases and 1 base, there was a span of 12 bases. CDR3 length: 14 residues. CDR3 in amino acids: CASRETERQETQYF. Written as DNA, the CDR3 is TGTGCCAGCAGGGAGACAGAGCGCCAAGAGACCCAGTACTTC. Full variable domain (rest looked up from reference TRBV28 and TRBJ2-5): DVKVTQSSRYLVKRTGEKVFLECVQDMDHENMFWYRQDPGLGLRLIYFSYDVKMKEKGDIPEGYSVSREKKERFSLILESASTNQTSMYLCASRETERQETQYFGPGTRLLVL.

The chain carries TRBV19 and TRBJ1-5, with 9 bases aligning to TRBD1. The V gene's germline CDR1 is LNHDA and CDR2 SQIVND (reference sequence). CDR3 length: 14 amino acids. The trim removed 5 bases at V and 5 bases at J, leaving 4 bases unmatched. As DNA, the CDR3 is TGTGCCAGTAGTCCGGGACAGGGCGATCAGCCCCAGCATTTT. Protein: CASSPGQGDQPQHF.

This sequence joins TRBV15 and TRBJ2-1, with a weak D call TRBD2 (7 bases). The CDR3 loop spans 17 amino acids. Germline loops: CDR1 LNHNV, CDR2 YYDKDF (reference sequence). Trimming took 1 base from V and 7 from J, leaving 20 bases between them. DNA of the CDR3: TGTGCCACCAGCAGAGTCGGTAGGGGGAGGGCCCAGAATGAGCAGTTCTTC. Protein: CATSRVGRGRAQNEQFF.

The gene calls are TRBV10-3 and TRBJ2-7, with 13 bases that match TRBD2. There are 14 residues in the CDR3. V trimming: 6 bases; J trimming: 5 bases; junction bases outside the gene matches: 4. Germline CDR1 reads ENHRY; CDR2 reads SYGVKD. CDR3 nucleotides: TGTGCCATCAGCGGGACTAGCGGGAACCACGAGCAGTACTTC. Translated: CAISGTSGNHEQYF.

This clone occurred a few times. The chain has TRBV7-9 and TRBJ2-1, with TRBD2 matching 10 bases. The germline V gene has CDR1 SEHNR and CDR2 FQNEAQ (reference sequence). The CDR3 is made up of 16 amino acids. Unmatched junction bases numbered 6, after V lost 7 bases and J lost 0 bases. As DNA, the CDR3 is TGTGCCAGCAAGGGGACTAGCGCTAGCTCCTACAATGAGCAGTTCTTC. As protein: CASKGTSASSYNEQFF.

This clone was recorded only once. This rearrangement joins TRBV6-6 to TRBJ2-2; D assignment may be TRBD1 or TRBD2 (5 bases each). The CDR3 covers 16 residues. V was trimmed by 2 bases and J by 5 bases, leaving 15 bases between them. From germline, CDR1 is MNHNY and CDR2 SVGAGI (reference sequence). CDR3: CASSYDGARRTGELFF. For the CDR3, the DNA is TGTGCCAGCAGTTACGACGGGGCCCGGCGGACCGGGGAGCTGTTTTTT.

A remark on this clone: At one end, the junction sequence differs from germline, possibly due to a read error. The CDR3 region has the DNA TGTGCCAGCAGTCTACAGGGAGTTACCAAAGACATTCAGTACTTC. It translates to CASSLQGVTKDIQYF. The genes are TRBV28 and TRBJ2-4, with a weak D call TRBD1 (6 bases). This CDR3 comprises 15 residues. CDR1 is MDHEN, CDR2 SYDVKM, per germline.

V gene TRBV5-1 combines with J gene TRBJ1-1; unclear D gene. This CDR3 region has 14 residues. The germline V gene has CDR1 SGHRS and CDR2 YFSETQ. V gave up 4 bases and J gave up 11 bases, with 21 bases separating them. Here the CDR3 DNA reads TGCGCCAGCAGCACGAGGACCCCCACGTCTAAGGCTTTCTTT. Amino acids: CASSTRTPTSKAFF.

The chain uses TRBV5-1 and TRBJ1-6, with 9 bases identical to TRBD1. Germline CDR1 is SGHRS and CDR2 is YFSETQ. The CDR3 is 15 residues long. J gave up 9 bases and V 4 bases, and 8 bases lay outside the gene matches. The CDR3 bases are TGCGCCAGCAGCCCGAAGACAGGGGGTAGTTCACCCCTCCACTTT. Its translation is CASSPKTGGSSPLHF.

The chain employs TRBV5-4 and TRBJ1-4; D may be TRBD1 (5 bases). The length of the CDR3 is 14 residues. V lost 4 bases, J lost 8 bases, and 15 bases lay in between. Germline CDR1 and CDR2: SGHNT and YYREEE (reference sequence). CDR3 protein: CASSKGPSGEKLFF. The CDR3 DNA sequence: TGTGCCAGCAGCAAGGGACCCTCCGGCGAAAAACTGTTTTTT.

This clone has just a few counts. The chain employs TRBV29-1 and TRBJ2-2, with 8 bases fitting TRBD2. The CDR3 length is 13 residues. The V gene's germline CDR1 is SQVTM and CDR2 ANQGSEA. The V and J ends lost 6 bases and 5 bases, in that order; junction bases with no gene match: 5. In DNA form, the CDR3 reads TGCAGCGTAGCGGGAGATTTAACCGGGGAGCTGTTTTTT. Protein: CSVAGDLTGELFF.

DNA for the CDR3: TGTGCCACCAGCAGAGGAGGGGGGAAGTACGAGCAGTACTTC. Its protein product is CATSRGGGKYEQYF. V usage is TRBV15 and J usage is TRBJ2-7, with D perhaps being TRBD1 or TRBD2 (6 bases each). Germline V gene lookup returns CDR1 LNHNV and CDR2 YYDKDF (reference sequence). Between the trimmed V and J ends, which lost 1 base and 4 bases, there was a span of 11 bases. This CDR3 region has 14 residues.

The chain combines TRBV4-1 with TRBJ1-2; a weak D match, TRBD1 (6 bases). The CDR3 runs to 17 residues. V was shortened by 3 bases and J by 2 bases, with 19 bases between the two germline ends. Germline assignment: CDR1 MGHRA and CDR2 YSYEKL. The CDR3 region is CASSHGRGDRKNYGYTF. DNA of the CDR3: TGCGCCAGCAGCCACGGGCGTGGAGACAGGAAGAACTATGGCTACACCTTC.

V is TRBV5-4 and J is TRBJ1-5, with D possibly matching TRBD1 (5 bases). V was shortened by 0 bases and J by 4 bases, with 11 bases between the two germline ends. The length of the CDR3 is 15 residues. The V gene's germline CDR1 is SGHNT and CDR2 YYREEE (reference sequence). CDR3 DNA sequence: TGTGCCAGCAGCTTGGGGCAGGGTCGGAATCAGCCCCAGCATTTT. The encoded protein is CASSLGQGRNQPQHF.

The chain combines TRBV19 with TRBJ1-5; D might be TRBD1 (5 bases). Trimming removed 3 bases at V and 3 bases at J, with 15 bases between. CDR1 is LNHDA and CDR2 is SQIVND in the germline V gene (reference sequence). The CDR3 runs 16 residues. CDR3 DNA sequence: TGTGCCAGTAGTATCTTCGGGACCTCCCACAATCAGCCCCAGCATTTT. Translation: CASSIFGTSHNQPQHF. Based on the CDR3 plus reference TRBV19 and TRBJ1-5, the full variable domain is DGGITQSPKYLFRKEGQNVTLSCEQNLNHDAMYWYRQDPGQGLRLIYYSQIVNDFQKGDIAEGYSVSREKKESFPLTVTSAQKNPTAFYLCASSIFGTSHNQPQHFGDGTRLSIL.

The chain recombines TRBV2 with TRBJ2-6; D unresolved. Germline CDR1 reads SNHLY; CDR2 reads FYNNEI. This CDR3 is 11 amino acids long. V was clipped by 5 bases and J by 12 bases, with 8 bases between them. CDR3 DNA sequence: TGTGCCAGCAGTCCTTTGTCCGTCCTGACTTTC. Its protein is CASSPLSVLTF.